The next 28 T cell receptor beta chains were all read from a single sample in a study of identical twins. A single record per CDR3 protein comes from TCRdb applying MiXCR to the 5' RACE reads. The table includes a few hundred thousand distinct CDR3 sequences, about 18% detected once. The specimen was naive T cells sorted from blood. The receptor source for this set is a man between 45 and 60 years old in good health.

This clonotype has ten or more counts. The CDR3: CASSTLNLPGELFF. In DNA, the CDR3 is TGTGCCAGCAGCACCCTGAACTTACCCGGGGAGCTGTTTTTT. The chain recombines TRBV6-2 or TRBV6-3 with TRBJ2-2, with unresolved D. CDR1 MNHEY and CDR2 SVGEGT come from the germline V gene. This CDR3 is built from 14 residues. V was cut by 6 bases and J by 6 bases, with 14 bases left in between.

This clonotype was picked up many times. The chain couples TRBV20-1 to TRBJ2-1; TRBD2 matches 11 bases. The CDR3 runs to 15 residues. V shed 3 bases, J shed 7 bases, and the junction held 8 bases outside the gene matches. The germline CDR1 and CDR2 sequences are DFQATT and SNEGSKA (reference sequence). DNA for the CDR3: TGCAGTGCTAGTCCGGGACTAGCGGCCTTGAATGAGCAGTTCTTC. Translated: CSASPGLAALNEQFF.

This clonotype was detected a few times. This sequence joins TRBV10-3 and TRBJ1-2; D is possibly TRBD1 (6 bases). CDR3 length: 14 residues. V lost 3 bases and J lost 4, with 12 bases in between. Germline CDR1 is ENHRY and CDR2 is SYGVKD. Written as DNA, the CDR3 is TGTGCCATCAGTGATAGACAGGCGTTCTATGGCTACACCTTC. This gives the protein CAISDRQAFYGYTF.

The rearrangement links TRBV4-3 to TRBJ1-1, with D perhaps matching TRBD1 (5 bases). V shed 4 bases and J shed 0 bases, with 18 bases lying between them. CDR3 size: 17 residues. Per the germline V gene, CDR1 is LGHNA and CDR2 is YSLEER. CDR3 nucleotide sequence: TGCGCCAGCAGCCGGCGCGGGACCGGCGTATTGAACACTGAAGCTTTCTTT. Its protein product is CASSRRGTGVLNTEAFF.

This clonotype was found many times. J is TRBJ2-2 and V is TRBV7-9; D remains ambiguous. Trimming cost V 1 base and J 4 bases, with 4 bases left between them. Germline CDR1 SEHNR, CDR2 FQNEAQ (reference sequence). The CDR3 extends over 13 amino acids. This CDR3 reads CASSLEFTGELFF. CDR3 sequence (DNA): TGTGCCAGCAGCTTAGAATTCACCGGGGAGCTGTTTTTT.

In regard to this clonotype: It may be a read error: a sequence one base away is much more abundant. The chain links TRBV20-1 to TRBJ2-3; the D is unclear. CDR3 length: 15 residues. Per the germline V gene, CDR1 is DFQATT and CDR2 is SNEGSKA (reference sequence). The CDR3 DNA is TGCGGTGCTAGGTCGGGCTGGGATAGCACAGATACGCAGTATTTT. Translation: CGARSGWDSTDTQYF.

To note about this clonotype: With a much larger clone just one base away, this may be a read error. The chain's CDR3 is CASSDSNQPQHF. CDR3 sequence (DNA): TGTGCCAGCAGTGACAGCAATCAGCCCCAGCATTTT. The chain is built from TRBV28 and TRBJ1-5; D is uncertain. Germline V gene lookup returns CDR1 MDHEN and CDR2 SYDVKM. Trimming removed 5 bases at V and 1 base at J, with 3 bases between. This CDR3 has 12 amino acids.

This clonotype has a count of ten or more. The CDR3 DNA reads as TGTGCCAGCAGTTACTCGAGGGGCCGCGGCGACAGACTTAGCTCCTACAATGAGCAGTTCTTC. It translates to CASSYSRGRGDRLSSYNEQFF. The chain employs TRBV6-2 or TRBV6-3 and TRBJ2-1, with D perhaps given as TRBD1 or TRBD2 (5 bases each). The CDR3 length is 21 residues. The germline CDR1 and CDR2 sequences are MNHEY and SVGEGT. Trimming took 0 bases from V and 0 from J, leaving 24 bases between them.

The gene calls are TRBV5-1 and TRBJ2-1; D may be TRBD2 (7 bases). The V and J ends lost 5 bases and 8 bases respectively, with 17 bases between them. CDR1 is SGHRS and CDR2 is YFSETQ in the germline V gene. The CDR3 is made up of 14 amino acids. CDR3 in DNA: TGCGCCAGCAGTTCCCTCCGGGGGGCTGATGAGCAGTTCTTC. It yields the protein CASSSLRGADEQFF.

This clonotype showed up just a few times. The CDR3 DNA sequence: TGTGCCAGTAGCTCAGAATATTGGTATGAGCAGTTCTTC. Protein product: CASSSEYWYEQFF. The chain couples TRBV19 to TRBJ2-1; unclear D gene. The CDR3 is made up of 13 amino acids. V shed 6 bases and J shed 8 bases, with 14 bases lying between them. Germline V gene sequence: CDR1 LNHDA, CDR2 SQIVND (reference sequence).

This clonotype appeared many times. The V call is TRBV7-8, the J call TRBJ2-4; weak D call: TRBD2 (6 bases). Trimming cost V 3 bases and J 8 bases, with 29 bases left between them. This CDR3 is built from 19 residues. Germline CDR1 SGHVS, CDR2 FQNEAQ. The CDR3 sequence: CASSLRRWLERDGGDIQYF. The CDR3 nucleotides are TGTGCCAGCAGCTTGAGGCGTTGGTTAGAAAGGGACGGCGGGGACATTCAGTACTTC. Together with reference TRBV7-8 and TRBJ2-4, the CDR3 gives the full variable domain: GAGVSQSPRYKVAKRGQDVALRCDPISGHVSLFWYQQALGQGPEFLTYFQNEAQLDKSGLPSDRFFAERPEGSVSTLKIQRTQQEDSAVYLCASSLRRWLERDGGDIQYFGAGTRLSVL.

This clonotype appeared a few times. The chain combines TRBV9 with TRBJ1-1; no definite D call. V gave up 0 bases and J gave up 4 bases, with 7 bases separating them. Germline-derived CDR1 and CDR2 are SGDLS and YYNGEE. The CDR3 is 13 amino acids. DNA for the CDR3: TGTGCCAGCAGCGTAGTGGAAGGCACTGAAGCTTTCTTT. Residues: CASSVVEGTEAFF.

The CDR3 DNA follows: TGCGCCAGCAGCTTAAGCGGGAGTGATAGGTACGAGCAGTACTTC. Translated, it gives CASSLSGSDRYEQYF. This chain joins TRBV5-1 and TRBJ2-7; 8 positions agree with TRBD2. The CDR3 spans 15 residues. Looked up from germline, CDR1 is SGHRS and CDR2 is YFSETQ. With 2 bases clipped from V and 4 bases from J, the junction kept 8 bases outside the gene matches.

CDR3 amino acids: CASSPAGSEKTQYF. DNA of the CDR3: TGTGCCAGCTCCCCGGCGGGGAGCGAAAAGACCCAGTACTTC. The chain carries TRBV18 and TRBJ2-5, with D possibly being TRBD2 (6 bases). V was clipped by 6 bases and J by 6 bases, with 17 bases between them. Germline CDR1 is KGHSH and CDR2 is LQKENI. The CDR3 runs to 14 residues.

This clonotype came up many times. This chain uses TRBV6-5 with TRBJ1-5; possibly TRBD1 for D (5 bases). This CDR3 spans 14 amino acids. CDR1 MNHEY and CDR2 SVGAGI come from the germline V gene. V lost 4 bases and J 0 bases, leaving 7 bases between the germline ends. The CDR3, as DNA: TGTGCCAGCAGTTTAGACAGTAGCAATCAGCCCCAGCATTTT. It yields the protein CASSLDSSNQPQHF.

The CDR3 DNA sequence: TGCGCCAGCAGCCTAGGACCTAGCGGGAACTCCTACAATGAGCAGTTCTTC. It translates to CASSLGPSGNSYNEQFF. This chain links TRBV4-3 with TRBJ2-1; 9 nucleotides match TRBD2. The CDR3 spans 17 residues. Germline V lookup: CDR1 LGHNA, CDR2 YSLEER. J was trimmed by 0 bases and V by 4 bases; bases with no gene match: 7.

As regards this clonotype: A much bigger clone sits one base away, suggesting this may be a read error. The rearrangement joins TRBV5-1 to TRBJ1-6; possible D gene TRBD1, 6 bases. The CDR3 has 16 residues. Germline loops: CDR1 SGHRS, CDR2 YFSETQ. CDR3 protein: CARSFLPDRNNSPLHF. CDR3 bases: TGCGCCAGAAGCTTCCTTCCCGACAGGAATAATTCACCCCTCCACTTT.

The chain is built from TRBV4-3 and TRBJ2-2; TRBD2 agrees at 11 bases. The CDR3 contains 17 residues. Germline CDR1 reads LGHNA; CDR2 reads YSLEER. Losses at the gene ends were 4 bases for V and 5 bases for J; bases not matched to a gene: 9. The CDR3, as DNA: TGCGCCAGCAGCCCGTACGTAGCGGGAGGGTTAACCGGGGAGCTGTTTTTT. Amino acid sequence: CASSPYVAGGLTGELFF.

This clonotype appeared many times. CDR3 nucleotide sequence: TGCAGCGTTGAAATCCTGGGGTTAGGTGAGCAGTTCTTC. Translation gives CSVEILGLGEQFF. The V gene is TRBV29-1, the J gene TRBJ2-1; D remains unclear. The germline V gene encodes CDR1 SQVTM and CDR2 ANQGSEA. The CDR3 spans 13 residues. The V and J ends lost 2 bases and 9 bases respectively, with 14 bases between them.

The CDR3 region has the DNA TGCGCCAGCAGCTTGGACAGGGTAGACTATGGCTACACCTTC. It translates to CASSLDRVDYGYTF. This rearrangement joins TRBV5-1 to TRBJ1-2; TRBD1 might be the D (6 bases). Germline values: CDR1 SGHRS, CDR2 YFSETQ. V was clipped by 0 bases and J by 3 bases, with 9 bases between them. The CDR3 is 14 residues long.

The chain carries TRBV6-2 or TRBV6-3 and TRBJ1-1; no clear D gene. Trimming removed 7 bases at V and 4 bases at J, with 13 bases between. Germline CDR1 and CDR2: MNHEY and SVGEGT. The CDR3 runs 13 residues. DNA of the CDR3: TGTGCCAGCAACGACGTGAGGGCCACTGAAGCTTTCTTT. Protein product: CASNDVRATEAFF.

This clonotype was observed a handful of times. CDR3 protein: CASRLRGQEDGYTF. CDR3 DNA: TGTGCCAGCAGACTAAGGGGGCAGGAGGATGGCTACACCTTC. The chain couples TRBV6-1 to TRBJ1-2; 7 bases map to TRBD1. Germline CDR1 reads MNHNS; CDR2 reads SASEGT. The CDR3 is made up of 14 amino acids. V gave up 6 bases and J gave up 6 bases; unmatched junction bases: 10.

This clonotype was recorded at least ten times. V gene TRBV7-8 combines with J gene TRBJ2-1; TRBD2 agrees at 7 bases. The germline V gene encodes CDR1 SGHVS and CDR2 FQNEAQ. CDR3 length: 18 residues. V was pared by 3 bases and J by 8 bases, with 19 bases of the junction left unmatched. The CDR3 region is CASSFERGAGAGFYEQFF. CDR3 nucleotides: TGTGCCAGCAGCTTCGAGCGCGGGGCGGGAGCGGGTTTCTATGAGCAGTTCTTC.

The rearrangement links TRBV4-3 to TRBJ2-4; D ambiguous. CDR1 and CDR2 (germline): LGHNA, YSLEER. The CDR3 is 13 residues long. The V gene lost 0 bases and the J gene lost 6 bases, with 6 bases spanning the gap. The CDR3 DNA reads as TGCGCCAGCAGCCAAGATATACTAAACATTCAGTACTTC. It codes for CASSQDILNIQYF.

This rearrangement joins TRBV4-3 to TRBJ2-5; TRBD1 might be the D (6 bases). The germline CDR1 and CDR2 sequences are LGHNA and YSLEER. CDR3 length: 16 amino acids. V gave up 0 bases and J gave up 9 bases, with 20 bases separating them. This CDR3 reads CASSQEADRFPGAQYF. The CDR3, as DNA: TGCGCCAGCAGCCAAGAGGCGGACAGATTCCCAGGGGCCCAGTACTTC.

In DNA, the CDR3 is TGTGCCAGCAGCCAGGCGAATAATTCACCCCTCCACTTT. This translates into CASSQANNSPLHF. The gene calls are TRBV2 and TRBJ1-6; D not resolved. The CDR3 consists of 13 residues. Trimming removed 6 bases from V and 5 bases from J, with 8 bases in between. CDR1 and CDR2 from the germline V gene are SNHLY and FYNNEI.

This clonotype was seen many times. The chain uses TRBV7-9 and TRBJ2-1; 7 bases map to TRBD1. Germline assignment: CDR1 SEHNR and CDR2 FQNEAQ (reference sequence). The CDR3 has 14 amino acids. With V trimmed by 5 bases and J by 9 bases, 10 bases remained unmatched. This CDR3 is CASSPPPGGREQFF. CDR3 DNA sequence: TGTGCCAGCAGCCCACCCCCAGGGGGTCGTGAGCAGTTCTTC.

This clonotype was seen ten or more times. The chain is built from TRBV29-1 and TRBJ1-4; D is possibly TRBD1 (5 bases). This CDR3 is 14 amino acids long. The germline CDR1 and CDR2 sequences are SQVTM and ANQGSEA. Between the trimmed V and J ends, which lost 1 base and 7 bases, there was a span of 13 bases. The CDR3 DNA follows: TGCAGCGTTGAAGTTGGGCAGGGTGGTGAAAAACTGTTTTTT. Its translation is CSVEVGQGGEKLFF.